The 23 T cell receptor beta chains in this list originate from one sample, sequenced in a study of shared clonotypes between healthy human individuals. This table comes from immunoSEQ multiplex PCR, and its TCRdb copy is limited to in-frame clones, with some not included. Counted here are some 2,100,000 clones, approximately 95% occurring once; the ten biggest clones make up roughly 0.13%. Sequenced: naive CD4+ T cells sorted from blood. The subset is: CD45RA+ positively selected. These receptors were collected from a man aged 18 to 29 in good health.

The chain employs TRBV10-3 and TRBJ2-3; D call uncertain. Deletions cut 0 bases from V and 6 bases from J, with 10 bases between. The CDR3 contains 14 residues. Germline V lookup: CDR1 ENHRY, CDR2 SYGVKD. CDR3 sequence reads: CAISESSFSDTQYF. CDR3 nucleotide sequence: TGTGCCATCAGTGAGTCGTCTTTCTCGGATACGCAGTATTTT.

The chain employs TRBV28 and TRBJ2-2, with 8 bases identical to TRBD1. The CDR3 spans 14 residues. Germline V lookup: CDR1 MDHEN, CDR2 SYDVKM. Trimming removed 8 bases from V and 1 base from J; junction bases left unmatched: 3. This CDR3 reads CASGQGENTGELFF. The CDR3 region has the DNA TGTGCCAGCGGACAGGGCGAGAACACCGGGGAGCTGTTTTTT.

This sequence joins TRBV7-6 and TRBJ2-2; no clear D. Trimming removed 5 bases at V and 3 bases at J, with 10 bases between. The length of the CDR3 is 14 residues. CDR1 and CDR2 (germline): SGHVS, FNYEAQ. CDR3 protein: CASSRMADTGELFF. The CDR3 nucleotides are TGTGCCAGCAGCAGAATGGCGGACACCGGGGAGCTGTTTTTT.

This clone was observed a single time. This chain joins TRBV10-1 and TRBJ2-4; D remains unclear. Trimming removed 0 bases at V and 9 bases at J, with 18 bases between. Germline CDR1 reads WNHNN; CDR2 reads SYGVQD (reference sequence). The CDR3 sequence is 16 residues long. The CDR3 DNA reads as TGCGCCAGCAGTGAGTCCGGCCGATCCACACGTGGCATTCAGTACTTC. As protein: CASSESGRSTRGIQYF.

This clone was observed a single time. V usage is TRBV9 and J usage is TRBJ2-3, with TRBD2 matching 8 bases. The CDR3 is 18 residues long. The V and J ends lost 3 bases and 4 bases, in that order; junction bases with no gene match: 16. Germline V lookup: CDR1 SGDLS, CDR2 YYNGEE. The CDR3 region is CASSEVRSGGLFPDTQYF. CDR3 in DNA: TGTGCCAGCAGCGAGGTGCGGAGCGGGGGTTTGTTTCCAGATACGCAGTATTTT.

The CDR3 region is CASSPLRGGQETQYF. The CDR3 DNA reads TGTGCCAGCTCCCCTCTCCGGGGGGGCCAAGAGACCCAGTACTTC. V usage is TRBV7-3 and J usage is TRBJ2-5, with 8 bases matching TRBD2. Germline values: CDR1 SGHTA, CDR2 FQGTGA. CDR3 length: 15 amino acids. The trim removed 8 bases at V and 1 base at J, leaving 9 bases unmatched.

This clone has a single count. This rearrangement joins TRBV6-5 to TRBJ2-5; D unresolved. Per germline, CDR1 MNHEY and CDR2 SVGAGI. The CDR3 is made up of 13 amino acids. V gave up 6 bases and J gave up 3 bases, with 11 bases separating them. The CDR3 nucleotides read TGTGCCAGCAGGCCTCTAGTGGAAGAGACCCAGTACTTC. Translating gives CASRPLVEETQYF.

The chain recombines TRBV5-1 with TRBJ2-3; D is unresolved. CDR3 length equals 15 residues. Germline V lookup: CDR1 SGHRS, CDR2 YFSETQ. The V end lost 1 base, the J end lost 4 bases, and 13 bases lay between the germline ends. The CDR3 region has the DNA TGCGCCAGCAGCTTGAGGGCAGAAGTCCCAGATACGCAGTATTTT. Amino acids: CASSLRAEVPDTQYF.

The chain has TRBV2 and TRBJ2-2, with TRBD2 matching 7 bases. Per germline, CDR1 SNHLY and CDR2 FYNNEI. The junction had 0 bases not matched to a gene; V was cut back by 3 bases and J by 5 bases. This CDR3 comprises 13 residues. CDR3 in DNA: TGTGCCAGCAGTGAGGGGGGGACCGGGGAGCTGTTTTTT. Translated: CASSEGGTGELFF.

With regard to this clone: This same CDR3 is encoded by further DNA sequences in the sample. The rearrangement joins TRBV5-1 to TRBJ2-2; the D gene is possibly TRBD2 (5 bases). Germline CDR1 SGHRS, CDR2 YFSETQ. The CDR3 runs to 14 residues. Trimming left V 2 bases short and J 3 bases short, with 8 bases between. The chain's CDR3 is CASSFRTDTGELFF. The DNA of the CDR3 is TGCGCCAGCAGCTTTAGGACTGACACCGGGGAGCTGTTTTTT.

The chain recombines TRBV10-3 with TRBJ2-1; 10 bases map to TRBD1. CDR1 ENHRY and CDR2 SYGVKD come from the germline V gene. This CDR3 is built from 18 residues. V shed 0 bases and J 3 bases; nucleotides not matched to a gene: 8. The CDR3 DNA reads TGTGCCATCAGTGAGTCTGGGACAGGGGAAGACTACTACAATGAGCAGTTCTTC. Residues: CAISESGTGEDYYNEQFF.

The chain employs TRBV12-1 and TRBJ1-2. TRBV12-1 is marked as a pseudogene. The CDR3 sequence is 16 residues long. The CDR3 loop reads CASSFAYFGGNYGYTF. The CDR3 DNA sequence: TGTGCCAGCAGCTTTGCGTACTTCGGAGGAAACTATGGCTACACCTTC.

The genes are TRBV21-1 and TRBJ2-7; the listed D gene, TRBD1, was not tested against the DNA. TRBV21-1 is an annotated pseudogene. The CDR3 is made up of 13 amino acids. The CDR3 DNA reads TGTGCCAGCATCACAGAGAGCTCCTACGAGCAGTACTTC. Its protein is CASITESSYEQYF.

On this clone itself: Additional DNA sequences in this sample encode the identical CDR3. The chain employs TRBV29-1 and TRBJ1-1; 7 bases map to TRBD1. The CDR3 totals 12 residues. With 4 bases clipped from V and 4 bases from J, the junction kept 3 bases outside the gene matches. Germline CDR1 reads SQVTM; CDR2 reads ANQGSEA. The CDR3 region is CSVGQGPTEAFF. The CDR3 DNA is TGCAGCGTTGGACAGGGCCCCACTGAAGCTTTCTTT.

The genes are TRBV27 and TRBJ2-2, with 7 bases aligning to TRBD1. With V trimmed by 5 bases and J by 5 bases, 5 bases remained unmatched. Germline V gene lookup returns CDR1 MNHEY and CDR2 SMNVEV (reference sequence). The CDR3 extends over 14 amino acids. In DNA, the CDR3 is TGTGCCAGCAGTGGCAGGGGGATTACCGGGGAGCTGTTTTTT. Amino acid sequence: CASSGRGITGELFF.

The V gene is TRBV18, the J gene TRBJ2-6, with D hard to call. The length of the CDR3 is 15 residues. Trimming removed 0 bases from V and 7 bases from J, with 10 bases in between. In germline, CDR1 is KGHSH, CDR2 LQKENI. CDR3 in DNA: TGTGCCAGCTCACCACCAAATTACGTAGCCAACGTCCTGACTTTC. Translation gives CASSPPNYVANVLTF. Variable domain in full (rest from reference TRBV18 and TRBJ2-6): NAGVMQNPRHLVRRRGQEARLRCSPMKGHSHVYWYRQLPEEGLKFMVYLQKENIIDESGMPKERFSAEFPKEGPSILRIQQVVRGDSAAYFCASSPPNYVANVLTFGAGSRLTVL.

This sequence joins TRBV5-1 and TRBJ2-1; tentatively, D is TRBD1 (7 bases). CDR3 size: 15 residues. V lost 4 bases to trimming and J lost 4 bases, with 15 bases between them. Germline values: CDR1 SGHRS, CDR2 YFSETQ. The CDR3 coding sequence is TGCGCCAGCAGCCCTCAGGGGGAGGCTTACAATGAGCAGTTCTTC. Residues: CASSPQGEAYNEQFF. Looking up the rest from reference TRBV5-1 and TRBJ2-1 gives the full variable domain: KAGVTQTPRYLIKTRGQQVTLSCSPISGHRSVSWYQQTPGQGLQFLFEYFSETQRNKGNFPGRFSGRQFSNSRSEMNVSTLELGDSALYLCASSPQGEAYNEQFFGPGTRLTVL.

A remark on this clone: Different DNA sequences within this sample yield the same CDR3. The chain uses TRBV6-5 and TRBJ1-2; D call uncertain. The CDR3 consists of 14 residues. The V and J ends lost 0 bases and 4 bases respectively, with 9 bases between them. Per the germline V gene, CDR1 is MNHEY and CDR2 is SVGAGI. The CDR3 is CASSYSRGGYGYTF. DNA for the CDR3: TGTGCCAGCAGTTACTCGCGGGGAGGCTATGGCTACACCTTC.

This chain connects TRBV30 to TRBJ1-3; a weak D match, TRBD1 (5 bases). CDR1 and CDR2 (germline): GTSNPN, SVGIG (reference sequence). The CDR3 spans 15 residues. Trimming took off 1 base at V and 0 bases at J, with 10 bases between the two ends. The CDR3 coding sequence is TGTGCCTGGAGTGACGGACACCGCTCTGGAAACACCATATATTTT. This codes for CAWSDGHRSGNTIYF.

Concerning this clone itself: This specimen includes other DNA sequences encoding the same CDR3. The chain uses TRBV5-4 and TRBJ2-1, with 8 bases identical to TRBD1. Germline values: CDR1 SGHNT, CDR2 YYREEE (reference sequence). This CDR3 is built from 15 residues. Losses at the gene ends were 2 bases for V and 4 bases for J; bases not matched to a gene: 5. CDR3 sequence (DNA): TGTGCCAGCAGCTTTGGGACAGGCACATACAATGAGCAGTTCTTC. Translated, it gives CASSFGTGTYNEQFF.

This chain joins TRBV7-6 and TRBJ2-7; D gene unclear. Germline assignment: CDR1 SGHVS and CDR2 FNYEAQ. This CDR3 contains 14 residues. The V gene lost 1 base and the J gene lost 0 bases, with 7 bases spanning the gap. The chain's CDR3 is CASSLGPFSYEQYF. CDR3 nucleotide sequence: TGTGCCAGCAGCTTAGGCCCCTTCTCCTACGAGCAGTACTTC.

J is TRBJ1-3 and V is TRBV30; D call uncertain. Germline lookup yields CDR1 GTSNPN and CDR2 SVGIG (reference sequence). This CDR3 comprises 13 residues. The CDR3, as DNA: TGTGGTACAATCTGGGCCTCTGGAAACACCATATATTTT. Its translation is CGTIWASGNTIYF.

The V call is TRBV5-4, the J call TRBJ1-4, with D perhaps TRBD1 (5 bases). This CDR3 has 14 residues. The germline V gene has CDR1 SGHNT and CDR2 YYREEE (reference sequence). Trimming removed 4 bases at V and 8 bases at J, with 15 bases between. CDR3 nucleotides: TGTGCCAGCAGCCCCGAGGGGCGTCGAGAAAAACTGTTTTTT. This gives the protein CASSPEGRREKLFF.